This section outlines one T cell receptor beta chain sequence together with its context. What it binds is unknown. Assay: immunoSEQ multiplex PCR; the TCRdb copy retains only in-frame clones and omits some. The table records approximately 40,000 clones, around nine tenths of them present only once. This specimen belongs to a study of brain T cells in children with intractable seizures. Study-level points and caveats: Pre-surgery blood may have been undersampled, hiding some clones. Patients' HCMV serostatus was unknown; virus specificity rests on CDR3 similarity alone.

The CDR3 covers 17 residues. Looked up from germline, CDR1 is LNHDA and CDR2 is SQIVND (reference sequence). V lost 4 bases, J lost 0 bases, and 8 bases stayed unmatched. This specimen was peripheral blood, taken at surgery. The rearrangement links TRBV19 to TRBJ1-5; 8 nucleotides match TRBD1. This receptor was taken from a girl aged 2 to 10 with tuberous sclerosis and intractable seizures. The CDR3 loop is CASSTGTGRYSNQPQHF. The CDR3 DNA follows: TGTGCCAGTAGTACCGGGACAGGACGATATAGCAATCAGCCCCAGCATTTT.